The 25 T cell receptor beta chains below were found in one sample sequenced in a study of cytomegalovirus exposure and HLA in healthy donors. TCRdb's table, derived via immunoSEQ multiplex PCR, lists solely in-frame clones and lacks some. The table lists more than 85,000 clones, about 86% of them singletons, with 4% in the top ten. Sequenced sample: PBMCs. These receptors were obtained from a woman younger than 35 in good health and CMV-seropositive.

The genes are TRBV27 and TRBJ1-2; D remains ambiguous. The germline V gene encodes CDR1 MNHEY and CDR2 SMNVEV (reference sequence). Trimming took 2 bases from V and 3 from J, leaving 13 bases between them. The CDR3 sequence is 15 residues long. CDR3 amino acids: CASSLGGGPYYGYTF. The CDR3 bases are TGTGCCAGCAGTTTAGGTGGAGGGCCATACTATGGCTACACCTTC.

CDR3 in amino acids: CASSVRMDTEAFF. CDR3 sequence (DNA): TGTGCCAGCAGTGTGAGGATGGACACTGAAGCTTTCTTT. The J gene is TRBJ1-1, the V gene TRBV2; D gene ambiguous. The V gene lost 4 bases and the J gene lost 3 bases, with 9 bases spanning the gap. The V gene's germline CDR1 is SNHLY and CDR2 FYNNEI. The CDR3 extends over 13 amino acids.

Only one count was recorded for this clone. The DNA for the CDR3 is TGTGCCAGCAGTAAACAAGGAAGCAGGGGCGCTCAGCCCCAGCATTTT. Translation: CASSKQGSRGAQPQHF. The chain recombines TRBV2 with TRBJ1-5, with a possible D match to TRBD1 (6 bases). Trimming left V 5 bases short and J 6 bases short, with 20 bases between. Germline V gene sequence: CDR1 SNHLY, CDR2 FYNNEI. The length of the CDR3 is 16 residues.

The V call is TRBV7-8, the J call TRBJ1-1, with D maybe TRBD1 (5 bases). V gave up 5 bases and J gave up 2 bases, with 12 bases separating them. Germline V gene data show CDR1 as SGHVS and CDR2 as FQNEAQ. CDR3 length equals 14 residues. CDR3 nucleotide sequence: TGTGCCAGCAGCGTTGGACACCCCAACACTGAAGCTTTCTTT. Protein sequence: CASSVGHPNTEAFF.

V gene TRBV28 combines with J gene TRBJ1-1; D unresolved. Trimming left V 6 bases short and J 8 bases short, with 19 bases between. Germline CDR1 is MDHEN and CDR2 is SYDVKM. The length of the CDR3 is 14 residues. The DNA of the CDR3 is TGTGCCAGCAGCGTACGGGAGGCCCGAACAGAAGCTTTCTTT. Translated, it gives CASSVREARTEAFF.

The chain couples TRBV7-9 to TRBJ1-4; unclear D gene. Trimming pared 1 base from V and 4 bases from J, leaving 10 bases between. CDR1 and CDR2 from the germline V gene are SEHNR and FQNEAQ (reference sequence). The CDR3 spans 15 residues. The CDR3 is CASSLGSEYNEKLFF. The CDR3 nucleotides are TGTGCCAGCAGCTTAGGATCTGAGTATAATGAAAAACTGTTTTTT.

This clone has just a few counts. The V call is TRBV19, the J call TRBJ1-2; D remains unclear. Germline-derived CDR1 and CDR2 are LNHDA and SQIVND (reference sequence). The CDR3 consists of 11 residues. With 10 bases removed from V and 7 bases from J, the gap between germline ends came to 13 bases. The CDR3 DNA reads as TGTGCCATAGAATTCTATGGTGGCTACACCTTC. Translated, it gives CAIEFYGGYTF.

This chain uses TRBV27 with TRBJ2-7; possible D gene TRBD1, 5 bases. Germline values: CDR1 MNHEY, CDR2 SMNVEV (reference sequence). This CDR3 has 11 residues. Trimming cost V 5 bases and J 6 bases, with 8 bases left between them. CDR3 loop: CASSRGGEQYF. The CDR3 DNA sequence: TGTGCCAGCAGTAGGGGTGGCGAGCAGTACTTC.

V usage is TRBV7-9 and J usage is TRBJ1-2; 9 bases line up with TRBD1. The length of the CDR3 is 15 residues. Trimming took 1 base from V and 6 from J; bases not matched to a gene: 6. Germline CDR1 and CDR2: SEHNR and FQNEAQ (reference sequence). The CDR3 DNA follows: TGTGCCAGCAGCTTAGAAACGGGACAGGGCCATGGCTACACCTTC. Its protein product is CASSLETGQGHGYTF.

This clone was detected once. The chain links TRBV11-2 to TRBJ2-5; 11 positions match TRBD1. This CDR3 contains 15 residues. V shed 1 base, J shed 7 bases, and the junction held 5 bases outside the gene matches. CDR1 and CDR2 (germline): SGHAT, FQNNGV. The CDR3 sequence is CASSLGRGQGVTQYF. DNA for the CDR3: TGTGCCAGCAGCTTAGGCCGGGGACAGGGGGTGACCCAGTACTTC.

The chain employs TRBV16 and TRBJ2-3, with 11 nucleotides matching TRBD1. The V gene end was trimmed by 4 bases and the J gene end by 4 bases; junction bases not matched to a gene: 7. Per germline, CDR1 KGHSY and CDR2 FQNENV. There are 16 residues in the CDR3. Here the CDR3 reads CASSPNPGQGADTQYF. In DNA form, the CDR3 reads TGTGCCAGCAGCCCAAACCCGGGACAGGGGGCAGATACGCAGTATTTT.

The table lists this clone with a count of one. The chain is built from TRBV11-3 and TRBJ2-1, with 10 bases fitting TRBD2. V trimming: 1 base; J trimming: 10 bases; junction bases outside the gene matches: 7. This CDR3 spans 15 amino acids. CDR1 is SGHNT and CDR2 is YENEEA in the germline V gene. This CDR3 is CASSLGLAGEEEQFF. Here the CDR3 DNA reads TGTGCCAGCAGCTTAGGTCTAGCGGGGGAGGAAGAGCAGTTCTTC.

In this sample, this clone turned up once. The V gene is TRBV6-1, the J gene TRBJ1-3; D gene unclear. Germline loops: CDR1 MNHNS, CDR2 SASEGT. With 6 bases removed from V and 9 bases from J, the gap between germline ends came to 12 bases. This CDR3 region has 12 residues. The CDR3 nucleotides read TGTGCCAGCAGCTGGGTGGGCACCACCATATATTTT. This gives the protein CASSWVGTTIYF.

This sequence joins TRBV6-6 and TRBJ1-5, with 9 positions matching TRBD1. J lost 2 bases, V lost 6 bases, and 5 bases had no gene match. This CDR3 contains 15 residues. Germline V gene sequence: CDR1 MNHNY, CDR2 SVGAGI (reference sequence). For the CDR3, the DNA is TGTGCCAGCAGCTCGACAGGGGGAGGCAATCAGCCCCAGCATTTT. It is translated as CASSSTGGGNQPQHF.

The CDR3 DNA sequence: TGTGCCAGCAGCTTCCGGCAGGGGGCCTGGATAGTCAATGAGCAGTTCTTC. Amino acid sequence: CASSFRQGAWIVNEQFF. V gene TRBV5-4 combines with J gene TRBJ2-1; 8 nucleotides match TRBD1. Trimming at V came to 2 bases and at J to 6 bases, leaving 13 bases not matched to a gene. This CDR3 has 17 amino acids. The V gene's germline CDR1 is SGHNT and CDR2 YYREEE (reference sequence).

This rearrangement joins TRBV28 to TRBJ2-3; TRBD2 is a possible D gene (5 bases). Germline V gene data show CDR1 as MDHEN and CDR2 as SYDVKM. The CDR3 has 12 residues. V shed 8 bases and J shed 7 bases, with 13 bases lying between them. CDR3 DNA: TGTGCCAGCGGCTCTAGCAGATATACGCAGTATTTT. Translating gives CASGSSRYTQYF. The whole variable domain, filled in from reference TRBV28 and TRBJ2-3, reads DVKVTQSSRYLVKRTGEKVFLECVQDMDHENMFWYRQDPGLGLRLIYFSYDVKMKEKGDIPEGYSVSREKKERFSLILESASTNQTSMYLCASGSSRYTQYFGPGTRLTVL.

The rearrangement uses TRBV7-8 and TRBJ2-1; 15 nucleotides match TRBD2. Trimming removed 5 bases from V and 7 bases from J; junction bases left unmatched: 3. The CDR3 spans 15 residues. Germline V lookup: CDR1 SGHVS, CDR2 FQNEAQ. The CDR3: CASSIGTSGGNEQFF. The CDR3 bases are TGTGCCAGCAGCATCGGGACTAGCGGGGGGAATGAGCAGTTCTTC.

The J gene is TRBJ1-2, the V gene TRBV2; D might be TRBD1 (5 bases). Trimming cost V 4 bases and J 6 bases, with 9 bases left between them. Germline CDR1 and CDR2: SNHLY and FYNNEI. There are 12 residues in the CDR3. The CDR3 reads CASSGQSHGYTF. As DNA, the CDR3 is TGTGCCAGCAGTGGACAGTCCCATGGCTACACCTTC.

V usage is TRBV7-8 and J usage is TRBJ2-6; the D gene is possibly TRBD2 (6 bases). Per the germline V gene, CDR1 is SGHVS and CDR2 is FQNEAQ. The CDR3 consists of 16 residues. The V end was cut by 5 bases, the J end by 0 bases, with 11 bases between. Here the CDR3 reads CASSPGVLSGANVLTF. Written as DNA, the CDR3 is TGTGCCAGCAGCCCGGGGGTCCTCTCTGGGGCCAACGTCCTGACTTTC.

This clone turned up a few times. The chain combines TRBV28 with TRBJ1-5, with 7 positions matching TRBD1. Germline V CDR1 and CDR2: MDHEN, SYDVKM. The trim removed 7 bases at V and 1 base at J, leaving 4 bases unmatched. The CDR3 consists of 14 residues. This chain's CDR3 is CASTRQGSNQPQHF. CDR3 in DNA: TGTGCCAGCACCAGACAGGGAAGCAATCAGCCCCAGCATTTT.

This chain connects TRBV15 to TRBJ1-2, with a possible D match to TRBD1 (6 bases). V gave up 5 bases and J gave up 7 bases, with 20 bases separating them. In germline, CDR1 is LNHNV, CDR2 YYDKDF (reference sequence). CDR3 length equals 15 residues. The CDR3 DNA reads TGTGCCACCAGCCCCCGAGGCGGGGGCGCCGTTGGCTACACCTTC. This sequence encodes CATSPRGGGAVGYTF.

The rearrangement joins TRBV27 to TRBJ1-4; maybe TRBD1 (6 bases). V lost 8 bases, J lost 6 bases, and 13 bases lay in between. The CDR3 totals 13 residues. Germline CDR1 reads MNHEY; CDR2 reads SMNVEV (reference sequence). The CDR3 coding sequence is TGTGCCAGCTCAGGGGTAGAGGATGAAAAACTGTTTTTT. Residues: CASSGVEDEKLFF.

The CDR3 DNA follows: TGTGCCAGCAGCCGAGGGACTAGCGGGAGATACCTCAATGAGCAGTTCTTC. This sequence encodes CASSRGTSGRYLNEQFF. V usage is TRBV5-5 and J usage is TRBJ2-1; 14 bases align to TRBD2. V was pared by 4 bases and J by 6 bases, with 9 bases of the junction left unmatched. Germline CDR1 and CDR2: SGHKS and YYEKEE (reference sequence). The CDR3 length is 17 residues.

In the case of this clone: Compared with germline, one end of the junction differs, possibly owing to a read error. The chain combines TRBV5-4 with TRBJ2-2; D possibly corresponds to TRBD2 (7 bases). Per germline, CDR1 SGHNT and CDR2 YYREEE (reference sequence). The CDR3 loop spans 13 amino acids. CDR3 sequence: CASSPVVGGGLFF. The CDR3 DNA follows: TGTGCCAGCAGCCCGGTCGTAGGGGGGGGGCTGTTTTTT.

The chain couples TRBV6-5 to TRBJ1-2; 7 bases are a match to TRBD1. This CDR3 has 15 amino acids. V was clipped by 4 bases and J by 2 bases; unmatched bases: 7. CDR1 and CDR2 (germline): MNHEY, SVGAGI. The CDR3 here is CASSSQPGQNYGYTF. The DNA of the CDR3 is TGTGCCAGCAGTTCCCAACCGGGACAGAACTATGGCTACACCTTC.